This T cell receptor beta chain was retrieved from a study of cytomegalovirus exposure and HLA in healthy donors. Regarding the study as a whole: A later analysis by the authors found several of the most significant clusters apparently linked to common viral pathogens.

A multiplex PCR was run with 60 Vbeta primers and 13 Jbeta primers. Profiled with immunoSEQ multiplex PCR; TCRdb holds only in-frame clones, not every one. Of hundreds of thousands of clones detected, about 87% appear once; the ten largest clones hold about 2%. The germline V and J ends were trimmed by 2 bases and 7 bases, with 6 bases remaining between them. The CDR3 covers 11 residues. Germline V CDR1 and CDR2: SGHAT, FQNNGV. This clone appeared a single time. Its antigen remains unidentified. Sequencing was performed on PBMCs. The origin of this receptor is a woman aged 18-30 years in good health and CMV-seronegative. The chain is built from TRBV11-2 and TRBJ2-7; the D gene is possibly TRBD2 (5 bases). CDR3 sequence (DNA): TGTGCCAGCAGCTTAAGCGGAGAGCAGTACTTC. Its protein product is CASSLSGEQYF.